This T cell receptor beta chain was documented in a study of CD8 T cells in ankylosing spondylitis. Broader study findings: It appeared that ankylosing spondylitis blood was characterized by a TCR beta motif of under ten highly homologous variants. The authors found the disease-linked clones to be CD8+ and relatively rare in peripheral blood. In synovial fluid and blood from reactive arthritis, some motif variants were previously reported.

This clonotype was detected many times. Its antigen is not known. Scientists made TCR beta libraries using quantitative 5'-RACE with molecular barcodes. TCRdb recomputed calls from the 5' RACE reads with MiXCR, one row per CDR3 protein. The sample lists fewer than 180,000 distinct CDR3 sequences, under 45% occurring once. The length of the CDR3 is 16 residues. Germline V gene lookup returns CDR1 LGHDT and CDR2 YNNKEL (reference sequence). The V gene end was trimmed by 3 bases and the J gene end by 5 bases; junction bases not matched to a gene: 3. The receptor was derived from a male donor with ankylosing spondylitis. What was sequenced was synovial fluid, either unsorted or a sorted T cell fraction (not recorded which). This chain joins TRBV3-1 and TRBJ2-2; 13 bases agree with TRBD2. The CDR3 DNA is TGTGCCAGCAGCCACCGGACTAGCGGGAGTACCGGGGAGCTGTTTTTT. Protein sequence: CASSHRTSGSTGELFF.